These 15 T cell receptor beta chains originate from one sample sequenced in a study of blood T cell repertoires in COVID-19. Assay: immunoSEQ multiplex PCR; the TCRdb copy retains only in-frame clones and omits some. The repertoire holds 130,000 to 150,000 clones, with over 70% as singletons. Sequenced input: peripheral blood. Receptors were obtained from a woman between 50 and 59 years old with acute or convalescent COVID-19.

This clone came up once. The V gene is TRBV19, the J gene TRBJ2-3, with 11 nucleotides matching TRBD2. Per germline, CDR1 LNHDA and CDR2 SQIVND (reference sequence). The CDR3 has 18 residues. Trimming cost V 8 bases and J 4 bases; bases outside gene matches: 17. DNA for the CDR3: TGTGCCAGTGAAGGGGGAGTGTTGACTAGCGGGATCCCAGATACGCAGTATTTT. It is translated as CASEGGVLTSGIPDTQYF.

This sequence joins TRBV3-1 (or the pseudogene TRBV3-2) and TRBJ2-1; a weak D match, TRBD2 (6 bases). This CDR3 region has 13 residues. Trimming removed 10 bases from V and 7 bases from J, with 17 bases in between. CDR1 LGHDT and CDR2 YNNKEL come from the germline V gene (reference sequence). CDR3 amino acids: CAIRGSHGNEQFF. As DNA, the CDR3 is TGTGCCATTCGGGGGTCCCATGGTAATGAGCAGTTCTTC.

The genes are TRBV10-3 and TRBJ2-1; D is possibly TRBD2 (5 bases). Germline V CDR1 and CDR2: ENHRY, SYGVKD. V was pared by 7 bases and J by 0 bases, with 13 bases between. The CDR3 extends over 15 amino acids. Here the CDR3 DNA reads TGTGCCATCAAAGGGAGCGACTCCTCCTACAATGAGCAGTTCTTC. It specifies CAIKGSDSSYNEQFF.

The CDR3 loop reads CAWGGQNGNTIYF. The DNA of the CDR3 is TGTGCCTGGGGAGGACAGAATGGAAACACCATATATTTT. The gene calls are TRBV30 and TRBJ1-3, with a possible D match to TRBD1 (6 bases). CDR3 size: 13 residues. Deletions cut 5 bases from V and 3 bases from J, with 11 bases between. Germline V lookup: CDR1 GTSNPN, CDR2 SVGIG (reference sequence). Full variable domain (remainder filled in from reference TRBV30 and TRBJ1-3): SQTIHQWPATLVQPVGSPLSLECTVEGTSNPNLYWYRQAAGRGLQLLFYSVGIGQISSEVPQNLSASRPQDRQFILSSKKLLLSDSGFYLCAWGGQNGNTIYFGEGSWLTVV.

This sequence joins TRBV18 and TRBJ2-7; possible D gene TRBD2, 5 bases. This CDR3 region has 15 residues. The germline V and J ends were trimmed by 4 bases and 5 bases, with 18 bases remaining between them. Germline CDR1 KGHSH, CDR2 LQKENI. CDR3 in DNA: TGTGCCAGCTCACGGGAGCTAGATTGGATGGACGAGCAGTACTTC. Translated: CASSRELDWMDEQYF.

This clone was seen more than once but under ten times. The rearrangement joins TRBV2 to TRBJ2-4; unclear D gene. Trimming took off 3 bases at V and 6 bases at J, with 6 bases between the two ends. The CDR3 has 12 residues. Per the germline V gene, CDR1 is SNHLY and CDR2 is FYNNEI. The CDR3, as DNA: TGTGCCAGCAGTGAGCCGGTAAACATTCAGTACTTC. Amino acid sequence: CASSEPVNIQYF.

The sample holds one count of this clone. This chain joins TRBV2 and TRBJ1-5; no firm D call. V was cut by 8 bases and J by 2 bases, with 16 bases left in between. CDR3 length equals 15 residues. From germline, CDR1 is SNHLY and CDR2 FYNNEI. CDR3: CASLAEGIGNQPQHF. The DNA of the CDR3 is TGTGCCAGCCTCGCAGAGGGAATCGGCAATCAGCCCCAGCATTTT.

The rearrangement links TRBV18 to TRBJ1-1; D unclear. Trimming pared 3 bases from V and 6 bases from J, leaving 11 bases between. The germline V gene encodes CDR1 KGHSH and CDR2 LQKENI. The CDR3 covers 13 residues. The CDR3 DNA reads TGTGCCAGCTCACCCTTGGGCCGCGCTGAAGCTTTCTTT. Protein sequence: CASSPLGRAEAFF. The whole variable domain, filled in from reference TRBV18 and TRBJ1-1, reads NAGVMQNPRHLVRRRGQEARLRCSPMKGHSHVYWYRQLPEEGLKFMVYLQKENIIDESGMPKERFSAEFPKEGPSILRIQQVVRGDSAAYFCASSPLGRAEAFFGQGTRLTVV.

This chain uses TRBV29-1 with TRBJ2-7; 7 bases map to TRBD2. The CDR3 runs to 13 residues. The germline V gene encodes CDR1 SQVTM and CDR2 ANQGSEA. V was clipped by 4 bases and J by 3 bases; unmatched bases: 6. The CDR3 spells CSVVGGTLYEQYF. DNA of the CDR3: TGCAGCGTTGTCGGGGGGACCCTCTACGAGCAGTACTTC.

V usage is TRBV3-1 (or the pseudogene TRBV3-2) and J usage is TRBJ1-4, with D possibly matching TRBD1 (6 bases). This CDR3 spans 15 amino acids. The germline V gene encodes CDR1 LGHDT and CDR2 YNNKEL (reference sequence). V lost 3 bases, J lost 5 bases, and 13 bases lay in between. CDR3 DNA sequence: TGTGCCAGCAGCCAGTGGTCAGGGGCGAATGAAAAACTGTTTTTT. This gives the protein CASSQWSGANEKLFF.

The chain carries TRBV5-1 and TRBJ1-6; no clear D. The CDR3 has 14 amino acids. Germline CDR1 SGHRS, CDR2 YFSETQ. Trimming removed 0 bases from V and 8 bases from J, with 9 bases in between. The CDR3 protein is CASSLGSGDSPLHF. The CDR3 DNA follows: TGCGCCAGCAGCTTGGGATCTGGAGATTCACCCCTCCACTTT.

The V and J genes are TRBV3-1 (or the pseudogene TRBV3-2) and TRBJ2-3; 7 nucleotides match TRBD1. Germline V gives CDR1 LGHDT, CDR2 YNNKEL (reference sequence). J was trimmed by 1 base and V by 2 bases; bases with no gene match: 3. The CDR3 length is 15 residues. The CDR3 region is CASSQPGTGTDTQYF. The CDR3 coding sequence is TGTGCCAGCAGCCAACCCGGGACAGGCACAGATACGCAGTATTTT.

This chain uses TRBV6-5 with TRBJ1-4; no definite D call. CDR1 and CDR2 (germline): MNHEY, SVGAGI. CDR3 length: 15 amino acids. The ends were cut back, 5 bases at V and 4 bases at J, with 14 bases in the middle. The CDR3 coding sequence is TGTGCCAGCAGTCCCCCTGGCTGGCATAATGAAAAACTGTTTTTT. Translating it yields CASSPPGWHNEKLFF.

V gene TRBV19 combines with J gene TRBJ2-1; 8 bases agree with TRBD1. Germline loops: CDR1 LNHDA, CDR2 SQIVND (reference sequence). The CDR3 runs to 15 residues. Trimming took 0 bases from V and 8 from J; bases not matched to a gene: 6. The CDR3 sequence: CASSIEGTGGDEQFF. In DNA form, the CDR3 reads TGTGCCAGTAGTATAGAGGGGACAGGCGGCGATGAGCAGTTCTTC. Combining the CDR3 with reference TRBV19 and TRBJ2-1 gives the whole variable domain DGGITQSPKYLFRKEGQNVTLSCEQNLNHDAMYWYRQDPGQGLRLIYYSQIVNDFQKGDIAEGYSVSREKKESFPLTVTSAQKNPTAFYLCASSIEGTGGDEQFFGPGTRLTVL.

This CDR3 reads CASSIGTIVRSEKLFF. CDR3 DNA: TGTGCCAGTAGTATAGGGACAATCGTCCGGAGTGAAAAACTGTTTTTT. The V and J genes are TRBV19 and TRBJ1-4; weak D call: TRBD1 (5 bases). The CDR3 is 16 residues long. V lost 1 base and J lost 7, with 16 bases in between. Per the germline V gene, CDR1 is LNHDA and CDR2 is SQIVND (reference sequence).